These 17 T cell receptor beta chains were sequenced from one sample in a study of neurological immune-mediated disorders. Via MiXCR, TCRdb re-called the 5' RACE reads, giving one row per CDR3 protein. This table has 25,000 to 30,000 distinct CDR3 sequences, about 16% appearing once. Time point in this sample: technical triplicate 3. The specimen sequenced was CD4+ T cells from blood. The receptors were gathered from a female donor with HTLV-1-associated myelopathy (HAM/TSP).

The CDR3 is CASSSLNSVRGYNEQFF. CDR3 sequence (DNA): TGTGCCAGCAGTTCACTCAATAGTGTGAGAGGGTACAATGAGCAGTTCTTC. The genes are TRBV6-5 and TRBJ2-1; the D gene is possibly TRBD2 (5 bases). Trimming left V 4 bases short and J 4 bases short, with 20 bases between. The length of the CDR3 is 17 residues. In germline, CDR1 is MNHEY, CDR2 SVGAGI.

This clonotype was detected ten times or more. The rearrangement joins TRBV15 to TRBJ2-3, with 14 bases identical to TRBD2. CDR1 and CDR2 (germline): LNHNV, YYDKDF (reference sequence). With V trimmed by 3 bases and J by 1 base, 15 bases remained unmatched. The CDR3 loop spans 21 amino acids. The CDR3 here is CATSRPSRRLAGGGGTDTQYF. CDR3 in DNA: TGTGCCACCAGCAGGCCCAGCCGGCGACTAGCGGGAGGGGGAGGCACAGATACGCAGTATTTT.

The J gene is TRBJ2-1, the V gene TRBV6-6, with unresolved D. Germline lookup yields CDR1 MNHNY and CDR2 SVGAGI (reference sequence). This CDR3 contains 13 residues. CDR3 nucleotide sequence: TGTTCCATCAGTGTCCTTGGTGTAGGGGAGCAGTTCTTC. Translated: CSISVLGVGEQFF.

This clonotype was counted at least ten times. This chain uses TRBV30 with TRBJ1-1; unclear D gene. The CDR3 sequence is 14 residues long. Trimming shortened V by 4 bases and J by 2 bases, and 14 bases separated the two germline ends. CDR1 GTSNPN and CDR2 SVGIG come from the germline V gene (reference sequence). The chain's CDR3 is CAWIPSALNTEAFF. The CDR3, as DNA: TGTGCCTGGATCCCCTCGGCATTAAACACTGAAGCTTTCTTT.

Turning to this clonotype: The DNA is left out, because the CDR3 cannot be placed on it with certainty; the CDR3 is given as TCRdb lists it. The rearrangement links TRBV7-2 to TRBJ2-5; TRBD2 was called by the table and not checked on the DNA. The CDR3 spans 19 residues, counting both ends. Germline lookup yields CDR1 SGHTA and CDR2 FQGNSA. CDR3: CVSSFYICSASNREETQYF.

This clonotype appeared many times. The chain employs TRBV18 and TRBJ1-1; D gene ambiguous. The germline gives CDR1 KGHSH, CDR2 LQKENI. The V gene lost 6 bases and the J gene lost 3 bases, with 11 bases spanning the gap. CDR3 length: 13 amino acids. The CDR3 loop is CASSPLYHTEAFF. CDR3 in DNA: TGTGCCAGCTCCCCCCTCTATCACACTGAAGCTTTCTTT. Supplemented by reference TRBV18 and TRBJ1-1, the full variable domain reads NAGVMQNPRHLVRRRGQEARLRCSPMKGHSHVYWYRQLPEEGLKFMVYLQKENIIDESGMPKERFSAEFPKEGPSILRIQQVVRGDSAAYFCASSPLYHTEAFFGQGTRLTVV.

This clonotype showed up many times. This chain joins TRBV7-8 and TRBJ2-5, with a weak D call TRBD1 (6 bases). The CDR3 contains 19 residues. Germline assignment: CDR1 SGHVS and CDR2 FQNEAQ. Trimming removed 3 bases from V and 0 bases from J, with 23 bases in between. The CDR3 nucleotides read TGTGCCAGCAGCTTCCCCCCCCGCCAGGGGCAGGGTTACCAAGAGACCCAGTACTTC. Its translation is CASSFPPRQGQGYQETQYF.

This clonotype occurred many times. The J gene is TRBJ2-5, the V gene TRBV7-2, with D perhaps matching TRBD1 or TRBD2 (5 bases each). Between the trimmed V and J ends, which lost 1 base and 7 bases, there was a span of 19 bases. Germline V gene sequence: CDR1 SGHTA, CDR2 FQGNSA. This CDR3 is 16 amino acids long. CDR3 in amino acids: CASSLVSGTLTGTQYF. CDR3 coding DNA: TGTGCCAGCAGCTTAGTATCCGGGACCCTCACCGGGACCCAGTACTTC.

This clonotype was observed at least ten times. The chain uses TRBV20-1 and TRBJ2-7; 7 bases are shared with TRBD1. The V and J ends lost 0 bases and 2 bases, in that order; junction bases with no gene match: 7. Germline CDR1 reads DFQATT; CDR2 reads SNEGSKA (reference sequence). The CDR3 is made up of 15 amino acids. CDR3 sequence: CSARDQGQATYEQYF. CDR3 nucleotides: TGCAGTGCTAGAGATCAAGGACAGGCGACCTACGAGCAGTACTTC.

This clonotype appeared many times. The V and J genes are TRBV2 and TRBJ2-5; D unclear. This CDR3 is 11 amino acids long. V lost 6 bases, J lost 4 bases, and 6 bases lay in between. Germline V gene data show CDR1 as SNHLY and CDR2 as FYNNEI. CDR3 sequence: CASRILETQYF. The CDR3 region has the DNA TGTGCCAGCAGGATACTAGAGACCCAGTACTTC.

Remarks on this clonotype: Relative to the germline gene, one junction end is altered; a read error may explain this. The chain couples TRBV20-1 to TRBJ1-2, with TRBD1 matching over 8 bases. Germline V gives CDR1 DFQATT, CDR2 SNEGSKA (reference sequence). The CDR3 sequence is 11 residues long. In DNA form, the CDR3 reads TGCAGTGTACAACAGGGGGATGGCCACACCTTC. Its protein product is CSVQQGDGHTF.

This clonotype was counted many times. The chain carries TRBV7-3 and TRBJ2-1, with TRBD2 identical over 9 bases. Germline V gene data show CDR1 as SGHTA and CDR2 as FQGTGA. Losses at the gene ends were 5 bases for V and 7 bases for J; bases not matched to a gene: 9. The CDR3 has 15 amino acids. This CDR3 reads CASSPHAGGRNEQFF. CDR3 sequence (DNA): TGTGCCAGCAGCCCGCACGCGGGGGGGAGGAATGAGCAGTTCTTC.

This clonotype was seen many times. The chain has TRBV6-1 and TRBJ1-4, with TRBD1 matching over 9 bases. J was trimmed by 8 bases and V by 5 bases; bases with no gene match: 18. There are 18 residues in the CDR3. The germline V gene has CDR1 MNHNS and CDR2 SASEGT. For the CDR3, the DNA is TGTGCCAGCAGTCCGACAACAGGGGGCATAGGGGGACGCGAAAAACTGTTTTTT. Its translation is CASSPTTGGIGGREKLFF.

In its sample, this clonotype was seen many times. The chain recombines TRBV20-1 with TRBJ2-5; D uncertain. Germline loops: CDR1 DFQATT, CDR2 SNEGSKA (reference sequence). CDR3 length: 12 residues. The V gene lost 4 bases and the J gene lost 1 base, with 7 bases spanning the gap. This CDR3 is CSAMDGQETQYF. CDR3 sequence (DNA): TGCAGTGCTATGGACGGCCAAGAGACCCAGTACTTC.

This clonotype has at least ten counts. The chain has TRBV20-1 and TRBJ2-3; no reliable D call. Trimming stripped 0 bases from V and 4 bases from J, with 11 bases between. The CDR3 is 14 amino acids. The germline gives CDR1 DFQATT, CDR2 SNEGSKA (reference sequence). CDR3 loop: CSARDPTVADTQYF. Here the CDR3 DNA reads TGCAGTGCTAGAGACCCGACTGTTGCAGATACGCAGTATTTT.

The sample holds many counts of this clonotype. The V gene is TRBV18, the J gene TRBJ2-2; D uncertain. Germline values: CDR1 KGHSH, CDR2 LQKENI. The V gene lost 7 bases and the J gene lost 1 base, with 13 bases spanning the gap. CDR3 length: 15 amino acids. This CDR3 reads CASYDTRRNTGELFF. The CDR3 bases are TGTGCCAGCTATGACACTCGCAGGAACACCGGGGAGCTGTTTTTT.

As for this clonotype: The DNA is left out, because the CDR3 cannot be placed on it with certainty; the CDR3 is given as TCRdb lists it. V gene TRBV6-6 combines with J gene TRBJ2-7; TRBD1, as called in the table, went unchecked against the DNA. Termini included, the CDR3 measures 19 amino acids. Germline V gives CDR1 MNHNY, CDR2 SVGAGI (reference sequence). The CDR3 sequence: CASSIYLCSGRQGSYEQYF.